The rows below give T cell receptor beta chains drawn from one sample of a study of control samples from healthy donors and cancer patients. Produced via immunoSEQ multiplex PCR; TCRdb's table is partial and in-frame only. The data show 140,000 or so clones, 89% seen once. Sequenced input: blood. These receptor sequences come from a man aged 25 to 40 in good health. Each CDR3 is given with its conserved first and last residue. D genes are given only for firm matches.

TRBJ2-3 TRBV5-4 . CASSFTSGRTDTQYF
TRBJ1-3 TRBV19 . CASSILPLRNTPSDTIYF
TRBJ2-2 TRBV9 TRBD1 CASSVGKGAGTGELFF
TRBJ2-5 TRBV28 . CASSLLSGPSGTQYF
TRBJ1-3 TRBV6-5 TRBD1 CAGSNRGEGNTIYF
TRBJ2-2 TRBV6-5 TRBD1 CASTLTGPGELFF
TRBJ2-7 TRBV3-1/TRBV3-2 . CASRADSSGPYEQYF
TRBJ2-7 TRBV5-4 TRBD2 CASSLWLAGGSYEQYF
TRBJ2-5 TRBV11-3 TRBD1 CASSLEGLPGQGLGETQYF
TRBJ1-2 TRBV11-2 . CASSLDPASYGYTF
TRBJ2-7 TRBV15 . CATSRDVEAEQYF
TRBJ2-7 TRBV5-1 . CASSLRGFIYEQYF
TRBJ1-2 TRBV25-1 . CASSEEPTGLHGYTF
TRBJ2-7 TRBV2 TRBD2 CASSDGGRARGEQYF
TRBJ2-3 TRBV5-1 . CASSLDDTQYF
TRBJ1-5 TRBV2 . CASSEGPGQLNQPQHF
TRBJ1-1 TRBV9 . CASSVDGARTEAFF
TRBJ2-5 TRBV7-6 TRBD1 CASSLGRTGWETQYF
TRBJ2-7 TRBV27 TRBD1 CASSPTGFHEQYF
TRBJ1-4 TRBV2 TRBD1 CASSYRGRIEKLFF
TRBJ1-1 TRBV24-1 . CATSDSRGAENTEAFF
TRBJ2-3 TRBV7-2 TRBD1 CASRGGRGLDTQYF
TRBJ1-2 TRBV19 TRBD1 CASRTTGGGFGYTF
TRBJ2-2 TRBV24-1 TRBD1 CATSEPPGQGANTGELFF
TRBJ2-1 TRBV7-7 TRBD2 CASSWGTSGTYEQFF
TRBJ1-1 TRBV4-2 . CASSQDATNTEAFF
TRBJ2-2 TRBV29-1 . CSVGGERALTNTGELFF
TRBJ1-1 TRBV7-9 . CASSLPGDNTEAFF
TRBJ2-3 TRBV6-2/TRBV6-3 . CASSFIQDTQYF
TRBJ2-7 TRBV2 TRBD1 CASSPKTGGLYEQYF
TRBJ2-1 TRBV5-1 TRBD2 CASSPTSGSYNEQFF
TRBJ2-3 TRBV6-2/TRBV6-3 . CASSLQGTDTQYF
TRBJ2-1 TRBV7-9 . CASSRDGYNEQFF
TRBJ1-2 TRBV19 . CASSINTGPVGYTF
TRBJ2-5 TRBV12-3/TRBV12-4 . CASSLNSQETQYF
TRBJ2-7 TRBV6-5 TRBD1 CASRGTGVSYEQYF
TRBJ1-2 TRBV7-2 . CASSLGRALGGYTF
TRBJ2-7 TRBV9 . CASTPGTVSYEQYF
TRBJ1-3 TRBV11-3 TRBD1 CASSPSTGVGGNTIYF
TRBJ2-1 TRBV6-2/TRBV6-3 . CASSYERNNEQFF
TRBJ1-5 TRBV4-2 TRBD1 CASSQDPATGRNQPQHF
TRBJ1-3 TRBV18 TRBD1 CASSRGQGAGNTIYF
TRBJ2-5 TRBV5-1 . CASSLDSQETQYF
TRBJ2-5 TRBV5-4 . CASSLDLQETQYF